A single sample gave rise to the 20 T cell receptor beta chains below, sequenced in a study of T-cell reconstitution after alpha-beta-depleted transplantation in children. Unique molecular identifiers were built into the TCRbeta library. TCRdb independently ran MiXCR on the PCR reads; one entry per CDR3 protein. Of fewer than 1 million distinct CDR3 sequences listed, roughly 15% are singletons. Sequenced here: PBMCs, mostly from graft donor cells, sampled 360 days after TCRalphabeta/CD19-depleted stem cell transplant. The origin of the receptors is a male patient between 10 and 17 years old who had a stem cell transplant for acute lymphoblastic leukemia, so the T cells may come from the graft donor.

This clonotype was seen a handful of times. The V and J genes are TRBV5-1 and TRBJ2-1; no definite D call. From germline, CDR1 is SGHRS and CDR2 YFSETQ. The CDR3 runs to 13 residues. Trimming left V 4 bases short and J 9 bases short, with 14 bases between. The CDR3 DNA sequence: TGCGCCAGCAGCCTACTGCAATTGGGTGAGCAGTTCTTC. Translating it yields CASSLLQLGEQFF.

The chain combines TRBV12-3 or TRBV12-4 with TRBJ2-5, with D uncertain. The CDR3 spans 14 residues. V was clipped by 2 bases and J by 7 bases, with 14 bases between them. The CDR3 sequence: CASSLSVDKATQYF. CDR3 coding DNA: TGTGCCAGCAGTTTATCCGTAGATAAGGCGACCCAGTACTTC.

This clonotype was found a few times. The gene calls are TRBV7-9 and TRBJ2-1; 12 nucleotides line up with TRBD2. Per germline, CDR1 SEHNR and CDR2 FQNEAQ (reference sequence). Trimming removed 8 bases from V and 8 bases from J; junction bases left unmatched: 7. The CDR3 spans 14 residues. The DNA of the CDR3 is TGTGCCAGCCAACTGACTAGCGGGAGCTATGAGCAGTTCTTC. Protein sequence: CASQLTSGSYEQFF.

This clonotype was counted only a few times. The chain is built from TRBV27 and TRBJ1-4; TRBD1 is a possible D gene (5 bases). This CDR3 contains 16 residues. Germline CDR1 and CDR2: MNHEY and SMNVEV (reference sequence). Trimming took 6 bases from V and 3 from J, leaving 17 bases between them. The CDR3 DNA reads TGTGCCAGCAGGCCCCTGGGGGAAAGGGCTAATGAAAAACTGTTTTTT. This translates into CASRPLGERANEKLFF.

In its sample, this clonotype was seen a few times. The genes are TRBV2 and TRBJ2-1; possibly TRBD1 or TRBD2 for D (5 bases each). The germline V gene has CDR1 SNHLY and CDR2 FYNNEI. Trimming removed 2 bases at V and 6 bases at J, with 14 bases between. This CDR3 has 15 residues. The DNA for the CDR3 is TGTGCCAGCAGTGAATTGGGGGTACTGGTCAATGAGCAGTTCTTC. It encodes CASSELGVLVNEQFF.

This sequence joins TRBV6-5 and TRBJ2-1, with TRBD1 as a possible D gene (8 bases). Trimming left V 0 bases short and J 10 bases short, with 19 bases between. The CDR3 runs 16 residues. Germline V gene lookup returns CDR1 MNHEY and CDR2 SVGAGI. The CDR3 DNA sequence: TGTGCCAGCAGTTACTCTGACAGGGGAGGGGGGAGGGAGCAGTTCTTC. This sequence encodes CASSYSDRGGGREQFF.

This clonotype was seen only a few times. J is TRBJ2-1 and V is TRBV10-2; 14 bases agree with TRBD2. Trimming at V came to 6 bases and at J to 9 bases, leaving 4 bases not matched to a gene. This CDR3 is 14 amino acids long. Germline loops: CDR1 WSHSY, CDR2 SAAADI. The CDR3 loop reads CASRRTSGRSEQFF. CDR3 bases: TGCGCCAGCAGGCGGACTAGCGGGAGGAGTGAGCAGTTCTTC.

This clonotype was counted a few times. The V call is TRBV25-1, the J call TRBJ2-4; D tentatively reads TRBD1 or TRBD2 (6 bases each). CDR3 length: 17 residues. The germline gives CDR1 MGHDK, CDR2 SYGVNS. V was trimmed by 4 bases and J by 2 bases, leaving 18 bases between them. DNA of the CDR3: TGTGCCAGCAGTGTCACGGGGGCCCACACCCCCAAAAACATTCAGTACTTC. The encoded protein is CASSVTGAHTPKNIQYF.

The chain has TRBV4-1 and TRBJ2-1, with D unclear. The CDR3 has 12 amino acids. The ends were cut back, 1 base at V and 7 bases at J, with 5 bases in the middle. CDR1 is MGHRA, CDR2 YSYEKL, per germline. The CDR3 sequence is CASSQAWNEQFF. The CDR3 DNA reads as TGCGCCAGCAGCCAAGCGTGGAATGAGCAGTTCTTC.

The chain carries TRBV5-1 and TRBJ2-7; 9 nucleotides agree with TRBD1. CDR1 SGHRS and CDR2 YFSETQ come from the germline V gene. The CDR3 has 16 amino acids. The V gene end was trimmed by 3 bases and the J gene end by 2 bases; junction bases not matched to a gene: 9. CDR3 DNA: TGCGCCAGCAGCTATCATCCGGGACAGGGTACCTACGAGCAGTACTTC. This codes for CASSYHPGQGTYEQYF.

This clonotype was seen a handful of times. The J gene is TRBJ1-3, the V gene TRBV12-3 or TRBV12-4; D remains unclear. The length of the CDR3 is 14 residues. Trimming removed 11 bases from V and 0 bases from J, with 14 bases in between. CDR3 nucleotide sequence: TGTGCCGGACGGGCCCTCGACTCTGGAAACACCATATATTTT. As protein: CAGRALDSGNTIYF.

The chain carries TRBV12-3 or TRBV12-4 and TRBJ1-2; 8 nucleotides agree with TRBD1. CDR3 length: 16 residues. The J segment lost 5 bases and the V segment lost 6 bases, leaving 14 bases of the junction unmatched. This CDR3 reads CASSRQGPILMYGYTF. The CDR3 DNA sequence: TGTGCCAGCAGCAGACAGGGGCCCATTCTTATGTATGGCTACACCTTC.

The V call is TRBV6-1, the J call TRBJ2-5; possible D gene TRBD2, 5 bases. Germline CDR1 and CDR2: MNHNS and SASEGT. This CDR3 has 16 amino acids. V was pared by 6 bases and J by 5 bases, with 22 bases between. CDR3 protein: CASSPPGFRESETQYF. The CDR3 coding sequence is TGTGCCAGCAGCCCCCCAGGCTTCCGGGAAAGCGAGACCCAGTACTTC.

At least ten counts were recorded for this clonotype. The chain combines TRBV11-1 with TRBJ1-1; D not certain. The germline V and J ends were trimmed by 0 bases and 4 bases, with 9 bases remaining between them. Per germline, CDR1 SGHAT and CDR2 FQDESV (reference sequence). This CDR3 comprises 14 residues. The CDR3 DNA follows: TGTGCCAGCAGCTTAGCGGCGAGAGGCACTGAAGCTTTCTTT. Protein sequence: CASSLAARGTEAFF.

At least ten counts were recorded for this clonotype. V is TRBV6-6 and J is TRBJ2-7; D gene unclear. The CDR3 is 12 residues long. Trimming removed 0 bases from V and 3 bases from J, with 3 bases in between. Germline-derived CDR1 and CDR2 are MNHNY and SVGAGI (reference sequence). The CDR3 sequence: CASSYSNYEQYF. As DNA, the CDR3 is TGTGCCAGCAGTTACTCGAACTACGAGCAGTACTTC.

The rearrangement uses TRBV5-1 and TRBJ2-3; 9 positions agree with TRBD2. Germline CDR1 is SGHRS and CDR2 is YFSETQ. The CDR3 spans 16 residues. Germline trimming cut 4 bases from V and 0 bases from J; bases unmatched to any gene: 6. The CDR3 sequence: CASSPTSGSSTDTQYF. CDR3 DNA: TGCGCCAGCAGCCCGACTAGCGGAAGTAGCACAGATACGCAGTATTTT.

CDR3 loop: CASSPRTSGSHGLTYEQYF. The CDR3 bases are TGTGCCAGCAGCCCACGGACTAGCGGGAGCCACGGCCTAACCTACGAGCAGTACTTC. V and J are TRBV6-2 or TRBV6-3 and TRBJ2-7; the match to TRBD2 covers 13 bases. The CDR3 contains 19 residues. V shed 6 bases and J 2 bases; nucleotides not matched to a gene: 16. CDR1 is MNHEY and CDR2 is SVGEGT in the germline V gene.

This clonotype turned up a few times. The rearrangement links TRBV27 to TRBJ1-1; D not resolved. This CDR3 is 13 amino acids long. Per germline, CDR1 MNHEY and CDR2 SMNVEV (reference sequence). The ends were cut back, 4 bases at V and 3 bases at J, with 9 bases in the middle. The CDR3 nucleotides read TGTGCCAGCAGTTGGAGCAGGCACACTGAAGCTTTCTTT. It encodes CASSWSRHTEAFF.

This clonotype was detected a few times. This chain links TRBV19 with TRBJ2-7; tentatively, D is TRBD2 (5 bases). The germline V gene has CDR1 LNHDA and CDR2 SQIVND (reference sequence). CDR3 length: 11 amino acids. The V gene lost 9 bases and the J gene lost 3 bases, with 9 bases spanning the gap. CDR3 nucleotide sequence: TGTGCCAGCGAGGGCGGCTACGAGCAGTACTTC. This translates into CASEGGYEQYF.

The V call is TRBV7-8, the J call TRBJ2-1; 12 bases are a match to TRBD2. Germline loops: CDR1 SGHVS, CDR2 FQNEAQ. After removal of 0 bases from V and 0 bases from J, the junction contained 6 bases not matched to a gene. The CDR3 is 19 amino acids. The CDR3 sequence: CASSLALAGGPSSYNEQFF. CDR3 in DNA: TGTGCCAGCAGCTTAGCGCTAGCGGGAGGGCCTAGCTCCTACAATGAGCAGTTCTTC.